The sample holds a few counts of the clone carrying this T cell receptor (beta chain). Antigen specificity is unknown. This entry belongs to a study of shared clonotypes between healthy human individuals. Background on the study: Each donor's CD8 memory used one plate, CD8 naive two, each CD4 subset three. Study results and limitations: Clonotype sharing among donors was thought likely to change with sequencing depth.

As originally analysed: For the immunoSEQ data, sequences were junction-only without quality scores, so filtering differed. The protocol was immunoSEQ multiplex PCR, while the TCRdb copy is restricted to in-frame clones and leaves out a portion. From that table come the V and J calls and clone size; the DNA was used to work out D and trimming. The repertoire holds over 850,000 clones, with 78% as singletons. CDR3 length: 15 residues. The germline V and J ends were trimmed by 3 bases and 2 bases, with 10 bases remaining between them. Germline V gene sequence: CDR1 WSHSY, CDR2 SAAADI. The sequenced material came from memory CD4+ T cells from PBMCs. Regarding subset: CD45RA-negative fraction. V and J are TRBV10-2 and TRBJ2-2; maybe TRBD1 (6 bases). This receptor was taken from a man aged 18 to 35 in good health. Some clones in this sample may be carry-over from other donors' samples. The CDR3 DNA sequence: TGCGCCAGCAGTGAAACAGGGCGAAACACCGGGGAGCTGTTTTTT. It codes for CASSETGRNTGELFF.